The clone carrying this TCR beta chain was counted a few times. As yet, its antigen is unknown. The source of the sample is a study of T-cell reconstitution after alpha-beta-depleted transplantation in children. This CDR3 has 16 amino acids. Germline V gene sequence: CDR1 KGHDR, CDR2 SFDVKD. V was pared by 0 bases and J by 16 bases, with 15 bases of the junction left unmatched. Study results and limitations: Diversity of TCRbeta at day 60 was high in some patients, arising from surviving recipient T cells and thymic progenitors. From newly produced T cells came most of the T-cell counts and diversity one year after transplant.

Researchers prepared the TCRbeta library using unique molecular identifiers, the study reports. TCRdb called the PCR reads again in MiXCR, with one record for every CDR3 protein. The sample yields more than 500,000 distinct CDR3 sequences, around 10% seen once. The TCR comes from a female patient aged 2-15 years who had a stem cell transplant for aplastic anemia, so the T cells may come from the graft donor. This chain links TRBV24-1 with TRBJ2-1, with 9 nucleotides matching TRBD2. Here the sequenced sample was PBMCs, mostly from graft donor cells, taken 180 days after TCRalphabeta/CD19-depleted stem cell transplant. The CDR3 reads CATSDLSSRGGRAVFF. DNA of the CDR3: TGTGCCACCAGTGATTTGAGTTCTAGGGGCGGGAGGGCAGTTTTCTTC.